This is a list of T cell receptor beta chains from one sample in a study of blood T cells in healthy people across ages. TCRdb called the 5' RACE reads again in MiXCR, with one record for every CDR3 protein. The table shows around 800,000 distinct CDR3 sequences, with around 45% occurring only once. Input material: blood. These receptors came from a man older than 75 in good health. CDR3s include the opening cysteine and the closing phenylalanine or tryptophan. The order of the fields is V gene, clone size, D gene, J gene, CDR3 protein, CDR3 DNA. D genes are given only for firm matches. A row's size may be missing; if present it is once, few, many or a size class.

v_call: TRBV12-3/TRBV12-4
clone_size: few
d_call: .
j_call: TRBJ2-7
cdr3_aa: CASSYAAIYEQYF
cdr3_nt: TGTGCCAGCAGCTACGCAGCGATCTACGAGCAGTACTTC

v_call: TRBV7-9
clone_size: .
d_call: TRBD1
j_call: TRBJ2-7
cdr3_aa: CASSSTGTANEREQYF
cdr3_nt: TGTGCCAGCAGCTCGACCGGGACAGCCAACGAGAGAGAGCAGTACTTC

v_call: TRBV12-3/TRBV12-4
clone_size: .
d_call: TRBD1
j_call: TRBJ2-5
cdr3_aa: CASSEDRGMGETQYF
cdr3_nt: TGTGCCAGCAGTGAGGACAGGGGGATGGGAGAGACCCAGTACTTC

v_call: TRBV2
clone_size: .
d_call: TRBD1
j_call: TRBJ2-4
cdr3_aa: CVSQTGGLENIQYF
cdr3_nt: TGTGTCAGCCAGACAGGGGGCTTGGAAAACATTCAGTACTTC

v_call: TRBV24-1
clone_size: few
d_call: TRBD1
j_call: TRBJ2-5
cdr3_aa: CATSEPGGQETQYF
cdr3_nt: TGTGCCACCAGTGAACCAGGGGGCCAGGAGACCCAGTACTTC

v_call: TRBV4-1
clone_size: .
d_call: TRBD2
j_call: TRBJ2-1
cdr3_aa: CASSHTGTSNEQFF
cdr3_nt: TGCGCCAGCAGCCACACCGGGACTAGCAATGAGCAGTTCTTC

v_call: TRBV3-1
clone_size: .
d_call: .
j_call: TRBJ2-2
cdr3_aa: CASSQGISTGELFF
cdr3_nt: TGTGCCAGCAGCCAGGGGATTTCCACCGGGGAGCTGTTTTTT

v_call: TRBV20-1
clone_size: .
d_call: .
j_call: TRBJ2-3
cdr3_aa: CSAEGVDTQYF
cdr3_nt: TGCAGTGCCGAGGGTGTAGATACGCAGTATTTT

v_call: TRBV5-1
clone_size: .
d_call: TRBD2
j_call: TRBJ2-5
cdr3_aa: CASRTGTSGKETQYF
cdr3_nt: TGCGCCAGCAGGACCGGGACTAGCGGGAAAGAGACCCAGTACTTC

v_call: TRBV5-1
clone_size: few
d_call: TRBD2
j_call: TRBJ2-5
cdr3_aa: CASSFVGLAGALETQYF
cdr3_nt: TGCGCCAGCAGCTTCGTAGGACTAGCGGGAGCTTTAGAGACCCAGTACTTC

v_call: TRBV28
clone_size: once
d_call: .
j_call: TRBJ2-5
cdr3_aa: CASSLQGVRETQYF
cdr3_nt: TGTGCCAGCAGTTTGCAGGGCGTCAGAGAGACCCAGTACTTC

v_call: TRBV29-1
clone_size: few
d_call: TRBD1
j_call: TRBJ1-1
cdr3_aa: CSARDRGLIADTEAFF
cdr3_nt: TGCAGCGCTAGAGACAGGGGGCTAATCGCGGACACTGAAGCTTTCTTT

v_call: TRBV6-2/TRBV6-3
clone_size: .
d_call: .
j_call: TRBJ2-1
cdr3_aa: CASTDWDTTYNEQFF
cdr3_nt: TGTGCCAGCACCGACTGGGACACGACCTACAATGAGCAGTTCTTC

v_call: TRBV28
clone_size: .
d_call: .
j_call: TRBJ1-6
cdr3_aa: CASSHSGGRRNSPLHF
cdr3_nt: TGTGCCAGCAGTCATAGTGGGGGGCGCAGGAATTCACCCCTCCACTTT

v_call: TRBV20-1
clone_size: .
d_call: .
j_call: TRBJ2-7
cdr3_aa: CSAPVSGDRTYEQYF
cdr3_nt: TGCAGTGCCCCAGTTTCCGGGGACCGGACCTACGAGCAGTACTTC

v_call: TRBV29-1
clone_size: few
d_call: .
j_call: TRBJ2-1
cdr3_aa: CSVVMDTYEQFF
cdr3_nt: TGCAGCGTTGTAATGGACACCTACGAGCAGTTCTTC

v_call: TRBV5-1
clone_size: .
d_call: .
j_call: TRBJ2-1
cdr3_aa: CASSLGGSDGQFF
cdr3_nt: TGCGCCAGCAGCTTGGGGGGCTCGGATGGGCAGTTCTTC

v_call: TRBV29-1
clone_size: few
d_call: .
j_call: TRBJ2-1
cdr3_aa: CSVAEIAEEQFF
cdr3_nt: TGCAGCGTTGCGGAGATAGCGGAAGAGCAGTTCTTC

v_call: TRBV9
clone_size: .
d_call: .
j_call: TRBJ1-4
cdr3_aa: CASSVGVRRNEKLFF
cdr3_nt: TGTGCCAGCAGCGTAGGGGTACGGAGGAATGAAAAACTGTTTTTT

v_call: TRBV29-1
clone_size: .
d_call: TRBD1
j_call: TRBJ2-1
cdr3_aa: CSVDSDRDHNEQFF
cdr3_nt: TGCAGCGTTGACTCGGACAGGGACCACAATGAGCAGTTCTTC

v_call: TRBV6-5
clone_size: .
d_call: .
j_call: TRBJ2-2
cdr3_aa: CASSYGVGGELFF
cdr3_nt: TGTGCCAGCAGTTACGGGGTTGGCGGGGAGCTGTTTTTT

v_call: TRBV7-9
clone_size: .
d_call: .
j_call: TRBJ2-1
cdr3_aa: CASSFQGSYEQFF
cdr3_nt: TGTGCCAGCAGCTTCCAGGGTTCCTACGAGCAGTTCTTC

v_call: TRBV2
clone_size: .
d_call: .
j_call: TRBJ2-5
cdr3_aa: CASSEVGKTQYF
cdr3_nt: TGTGCCAGCAGTGAAGTGGGAAAGACCCAGTACTTC

v_call: TRBV7-9
clone_size: .
d_call: .
j_call: TRBJ1-6
cdr3_aa: CASSSTALHNSPLHF
cdr3_nt: TGTGCCAGCAGCTCAACCGCTCTCCATAATTCACCCCTCCACTTT

v_call: TRBV11-2
clone_size: many
d_call: .
j_call: TRBJ2-7
cdr3_aa: CASKGEYEQYF
cdr3_nt: TGTGCGAGCAAGGGGGAGTACGAGCAGTACTTC

v_call: TRBV10-3
clone_size: .
d_call: TRBD1
j_call: TRBJ1-2
cdr3_aa: CAISESDRAGGYTF
cdr3_nt: TGTGCCATCAGTGAGTCGGACAGGGCGGGCGGCTACACCTTC

v_call: TRBV5-5
clone_size: .
d_call: TRBD1
j_call: TRBJ1-2
cdr3_aa: CTSSLATTGDFYGYTF
cdr3_nt: TGTACCAGCAGCTTGGCCACGACAGGGGATTTCTATGGCTACACCTTC

v_call: TRBV27
clone_size: .
d_call: TRBD2
j_call: TRBJ2-1
cdr3_aa: CASSLIAGGPGEQFF
cdr3_nt: TGTGCCAGCAGTTTAATTGCGGGAGGTCCTGGTGAGCAGTTCTTC

v_call: TRBV11-2
clone_size: few
d_call: TRBD2
j_call: TRBJ2-1
cdr3_aa: CASTPAGEYNEQFF
cdr3_nt: TGTGCCAGCACCCCAGCGGGGGAGTACAATGAGCAGTTCTTC

v_call: TRBV29-1
clone_size: few
d_call: .
j_call: TRBJ2-7
cdr3_aa: CSVVTGTSYEQYF
cdr3_nt: TGCAGCGTTGTTACCGGGACATCCTACGAGCAGTACTTC

v_call: TRBV24-1
clone_size: .
d_call: .
j_call: TRBJ2-5
cdr3_aa: CATSDPRTEYQETQYF
cdr3_nt: TGTGCCACCAGTGATCCTCGGACAGAGTACCAAGAGACCCAGTACTTC

v_call: TRBV20-1
clone_size: .
d_call: .
j_call: TRBJ2-4
cdr3_aa: CSARDVREVGSKNIQYF
cdr3_nt: TGCAGTGCTAGAGATGTAAGGGAGGTAGGCTCCAAAAATATTCAGTACTTC

v_call: TRBV28
clone_size: few
d_call: TRBD1
j_call: TRBJ2-7
cdr3_aa: CASSFRDSFYEQYF
cdr3_nt: TGTGCCAGCAGTTTCCGGGACAGCTTCTACGAGCAGTACTTC

v_call: TRBV6-2/TRBV6-3
clone_size: .
d_call: TRBD2
j_call: TRBJ2-7
cdr3_aa: CASSYQLAGVFDEQYF
cdr3_nt: TGTGCCAGCAGTTACCAACTAGCGGGAGTTTTCGACGAGCAGTACTTC

v_call: TRBV20-1
clone_size: .
d_call: .
j_call: TRBJ2-5
cdr3_aa: CSCCPSGDSQETQYF
cdr3_nt: TGCAGTTGTTGTCCCAGCGGAGACTCCCAAGAGACCCAGTACTTC

v_call: TRBV5-1
clone_size: .
d_call: TRBD2
j_call: TRBJ2-3
cdr3_aa: CASSLQSGGTDTQYF
cdr3_nt: TGCGCCAGCAGCTTGCAAAGCGGGGGCACAGATACGCAGTATTTT

v_call: TRBV5-1
clone_size: .
d_call: .
j_call: TRBJ2-5
cdr3_aa: CASTQGFGQETQYF
cdr3_nt: TGCGCCAGCACACAGGGCTTCGGGCAAGAGACCCAGTACTTC

v_call: TRBV15
clone_size: .
d_call: TRBD2
j_call: TRBJ2-1
cdr3_aa: CATSRGGSGNEQFF
cdr3_nt: TGTGCCACCAGCAGAGGCGGGAGCGGCAATGAGCAGTTCTTC

v_call: TRBV29-1
clone_size: .
d_call: TRBD2
j_call: TRBJ2-5
cdr3_aa: CSVTRTSAETQYF
cdr3_nt: TGCAGCGTGACGAGGACTAGTGCGGAGACCCAGTACTTC

v_call: TRBV7-2
clone_size: many
d_call: TRBD2
j_call: TRBJ2-7
cdr3_aa: CASSLASGRVSEQYF
cdr3_nt: TGTGCCAGCAGCTTAGCTAGCGGGAGGGTATCCGAGCAGTACTTC

v_call: TRBV20-1
clone_size: .
d_call: TRBD1
j_call: TRBJ2-1
cdr3_aa: CSASQGAGDEQFF
cdr3_nt: TGCAGTGCTTCCCAGGGGGCAGGGGATGAGCAGTTCTTC

v_call: TRBV30
clone_size: .
d_call: TRBD1
j_call: TRBJ2-2
cdr3_aa: CAWSRDRVAGELFF
cdr3_nt: TGTGCCTGGAGCCGGGACAGGGTCGCCGGGGAGCTGTTTTTT

v_call: TRBV5-1
clone_size: .
d_call: .
j_call: TRBJ2-1
cdr3_aa: CASSLDRGTGGNEQFF
cdr3_nt: TGCGCCAGCAGCTTGGATCGCGGGACCGGGGGTAATGAGCAGTTCTTC

v_call: TRBV24-1
clone_size: .
d_call: TRBD2
j_call: TRBJ2-3
cdr3_aa: CATSGIAGGDTQYF
cdr3_nt: TGTGCCACCAGCGGAATAGCGGGAGGGGATACGCAGTATTTT

v_call: TRBV12-3/TRBV12-4
clone_size: .
d_call: TRBD2
j_call: TRBJ2-1
cdr3_aa: CASSSTLSGRGAGEQFF
cdr3_nt: TGTGCCAGCAGTTCTACCCTTAGCGGGAGGGGGGCGGGTGAGCAGTTCTTC

v_call: TRBV20-1
clone_size: .
d_call: .
j_call: TRBJ2-3
cdr3_aa: CSASFPGTDTRYF
cdr3_nt: TGCAGTGCTAGCTTTCCCGGCACAGATACGCGGTATTTT

v_call: TRBV7-2
clone_size: .
d_call: TRBD2
j_call: TRBJ2-1
cdr3_aa: CASSPQGLAGGSEQFF
cdr3_nt: TGTGCCAGCAGCCCCCAGGGCTTAGCGGGGGGTAGTGAGCAGTTCTTC

v_call: TRBV20-1
clone_size: many
d_call: TRBD2
j_call: TRBJ2-4
cdr3_aa: CSALESLAGGPRGGNIQYF
cdr3_nt: TGCAGTGCTCTAGAAAGCCTAGCGGGAGGTCCTCGGGGCGGAAACATTCAGTACTTC

v_call: TRBV12-3/TRBV12-4
clone_size: many
d_call: .
j_call: TRBJ2-7
cdr3_aa: CASSPARDGYEQYF
cdr3_nt: TGTGCCAGCAGTCCCGCCCGGGACGGCTACGAGCAGTACTTC

v_call: TRBV5-1
clone_size: .
d_call: TRBD1
j_call: TRBJ1-5
cdr3_aa: CASSFSPDRAGNQPQHF
cdr3_nt: TGCGCCAGCAGCTTCAGCCCGGACAGGGCGGGCAATCAGCCCCAGCATTTT

v_call: TRBV28
clone_size: few
d_call: .
j_call: TRBJ2-3
cdr3_aa: CASISDPRADTQYF
cdr3_nt: TGTGCCAGCATATCGGACCCTCGGGCAGATACGCAGTATTTT

v_call: TRBV7-2
clone_size: few
d_call: .
j_call: TRBJ2-3
cdr3_aa: CASSLGVGDGTDTQYF
cdr3_nt: TGTGCCAGCAGCTTAGGGGTAGGGGACGGCACAGATACGCAGTATTTT

v_call: TRBV15
clone_size: .
d_call: .
j_call: TRBJ2-7
cdr3_aa: CATRRGDSRYEQYF
cdr3_nt: TGTGCCACCAGACGGGGTGACAGCCGCTACGAGCAGTACTTC

v_call: TRBV28
clone_size: few
d_call: TRBD1
j_call: TRBJ2-5
cdr3_aa: CASWTGQGLETQYF
cdr3_nt: TGTGCCAGCTGGACGGGACAGGGATTGGAGACCCAGTACTTC